These 28 T cell receptor beta chains were all obtained from the same sample, sequenced in a study of blood T cell repertoires in COVID-19. Here immunoSEQ multiplex PCR was the method, and the copy in TCRdb shows in-frame clones only, minus some. The profile shows about 100,000 clones, 70% to 90% of them singletons. The source material was peripheral blood. The receptors derive from a human donor in a cohort sampled during active COVID-19.

The chain combines TRBV25-1 with TRBJ1-2; TRBD1 might be the D (5 bases). Trimming left V 2 bases short and J 1 base short, with 5 bases between. Germline V gene data show CDR1 as MGHDK and CDR2 as SYGVNS. The CDR3 has 13 residues. The CDR3 DNA is TGTGCCAGCAGTGAACAGGGTAACTATGGCTACACCTTC. This gives the protein CASSEQGNYGYTF.

This chain connects TRBV28 to TRBJ2-7, with TRBD2 matching 7 bases. In germline, CDR1 is MDHEN, CDR2 SYDVKM. Unmatched junction bases numbered 4, after V lost 5 bases and J lost 3 bases. The CDR3 covers 13 residues. CDR3 sequence (DNA): TGTGCCAGCAGTGGGGGGGGTGACTACGAGCAGTACTTC. Translated, it gives CASSGGGDYEQYF.

DNA for the CDR3: TGCGCCAGCAGCTGGGGGGACGGCCGATTATCCTACGAGCAGTACTTC. This gives the protein CASSWGDGRLSYEQYF. The gene calls are TRBV5-1 and TRBJ2-7, with TRBD2 as a possible D gene (6 bases). There are 16 residues in the CDR3. Germline V gene data show CDR1 as SGHRS and CDR2 as YFSETQ. The V gene lost 3 bases and the J gene lost 1 base, with 17 bases spanning the gap.

The chain employs TRBV13 and TRBJ2-3, with TRBD2 matching 9 bases. J was trimmed by 5 bases and V by 3 bases; bases with no gene match: 9. Germline-derived CDR1 and CDR2 are PRHDT and FYEKMQ (reference sequence). The CDR3 has 16 residues. CDR3 amino acids: CASSFMAGGPIDTQYF. The CDR3 DNA reads TGTGCCAGCAGCTTCATGGCGGGAGGGCCCATAGATACGCAGTATTTT.

J is TRBJ1-2 and V is TRBV6-4; maybe TRBD1 (6 bases). The CDR3 has 14 residues. V was trimmed by 9 bases and J by 0 bases, leaving 14 bases between them. Germline CDR1 reads MRHNA; CDR2 reads SNTAGT. CDR3: CASRQETSNYGYTF. CDR3 nucleotide sequence: TGTGCCAGTCGACAGGAGACCTCTAACTATGGCTACACCTTC.

The V call is TRBV7-6, the J call TRBJ1-1, with a weak D call TRBD1 (5 bases). The CDR3 is 14 amino acids. Trimming stripped 6 bases from V and 1 base from J, with 12 bases between. Germline V lookup: CDR1 SGHVS, CDR2 FNYEAQ. The CDR3 spells CASSYDSTNTEAFF. CDR3 DNA sequence: TGTGCCAGCAGTTACGACAGCACGAACACTGAAGCTTTCTTT. Full variable domain (missing parts from reference TRBV7-6 and TRBJ1-1): GAGVSQSPRYKVTKRGQDVALRCDPISGHVSLYWYRQALGQGPEFLTYFNYEAQQDKSGLPNDRFSAERPEGSISTLTIQRTEQRDSAMYRCASSYDSTNTEAFFGQGTRLTVV.

V and J are TRBV18 and TRBJ1-6, with 7 bases aligning to TRBD1. Germline loops: CDR1 KGHSH, CDR2 LQKENI. This CDR3 comprises 17 residues. V shed 1 base, J shed 7 bases, and the junction held 10 bases outside the gene matches. The CDR3 DNA sequence: TGTGCCAGCTCACCACAGGCTCCGGGGACAGCAAATTCACCCCTCCACTTT. Protein: CASSPQAPGTANSPLHF. The entire variable domain, with the rest obtained from reference TRBV18 and TRBJ1-6, is as follows: NAGVMQNPRHLVRRRGQEARLRCSPMKGHSHVYWYRQLPEEGLKFMVYLQKENIIDESGMPKERFSAEFPKEGPSILRIQQVVRGDSAAYFCASSPQAPGTANSPLHFGNGTRLTVT.

The J gene is TRBJ1-1, the V gene TRBV23-1, with 7 bases matching TRBD1. TRBV23-1 is an ORF for which the function is uncertain. The CDR3 consists of 13 residues. V gave up 0 bases and J gave up 7 bases; unmatched junction bases: 2. CDR3 protein: CASSQSTGNEAFF. CDR3 DNA sequence: TGCGCCAGCAGTCAATCGACAGGGAATGAAGCTTTCTTT.

V gene TRBV18 combines with J gene TRBJ2-1, with a tentative D call TRBD2 (5 bases). Germline values: CDR1 KGHSH, CDR2 LQKENI. This CDR3 region has 15 residues. Trimming pared 4 bases from V and 0 bases from J, leaving 10 bases between. CDR3 loop: CASSLSGSSYNEQFF. Written as DNA, the CDR3 is TGTGCCAGCTCACTGTCGGGGAGCTCCTACAATGAGCAGTTCTTC.

This clone was seen a single time. J is TRBJ2-7 and V is TRBV5-1; 7 nucleotides align to TRBD1. The CDR3 totals 15 residues. V was clipped by 1 base and J by 4 bases; unmatched bases: 8. The germline V gene encodes CDR1 SGHRS and CDR2 YFSETQ. The CDR3: CASSLISGTAYEQYF. DNA for the CDR3: TGCGCCAGCAGCTTGATTTCCGGGACAGCATACGAGCAGTACTTC. The variable domain in full, with the rest retrieved from reference TRBV5-1 and TRBJ2-7, is KAGVTQTPRYLIKTRGQQVTLSCSPISGHRSVSWYQQTPGQGLQFLFEYFSETQRNKGNFPGRFSGRQFSNSRSEMNVSTLELGDSALYLCASSLISGTAYEQYFGPGTRLTVT.

The chain has TRBV28 and TRBJ1-1; a weak D match, TRBD1 (5 bases). CDR3 length: 15 residues. Germline CDR1 is MDHEN and CDR2 is SYDVKM. V was clipped by 5 bases and J by 2 bases, with 15 bases between them. As DNA, the CDR3 is TGTGCCAGCAGTGGGGGGTCGACGGAAAACACTGAAGCTTTCTTT. Translation gives CASSGGSTENTEAFF. Supplemented by reference TRBV28 and TRBJ1-1, the full variable domain reads DVKVTQSSRYLVKRTGEKVFLECVQDMDHENMFWYRQDPGLGLRLIYFSYDVKMKEKGDIPEGYSVSREKKERFSLILESASTNQTSMYLCASSGGSTENTEAFFGQGTRLTVV.

The J gene is TRBJ1-2, the V gene TRBV10-1; D is unresolved. The CDR3 consists of 16 residues. Germline CDR1 and CDR2: WNHNN and SYGVQD (reference sequence). With 3 bases removed from V and 0 bases from J, the gap between germline ends came to 14 bases. This CDR3 is CASSDPGGRANYGYTF. The CDR3 region has the DNA TGCGCCAGCAGTGACCCGGGAGGTAGAGCTAACTATGGCTACACCTTC.

This clone was seen only a few times. This CDR3 is CASSARDGSYEQYF. Written as DNA, the CDR3 is TGTGCCAGTAGTGCGCGGGACGGATCCTACGAGCAGTACTTC. This chain joins TRBV19 and TRBJ2-7, with a weak D call TRBD2 (6 bases). V was cut by 5 bases and J by 1 base, with 12 bases left in between. The CDR3 spans 14 residues. Germline V CDR1 and CDR2: LNHDA, SQIVND (reference sequence).

The J gene is TRBJ2-7, the V gene TRBV15, with D possibly matching TRBD2 (6 bases). This CDR3 contains 15 residues. Germline-derived CDR1 and CDR2 are LNHNV and YYDKDF (reference sequence). Between the trimmed V and J ends, which lost 5 bases and 7 bases, there was a span of 21 bases. The CDR3, as DNA: TGTGCCACCAGCCGCCCAAGCGGGCCTGTCGGGGAGCAGTACTTC. Its protein product is CATSRPSGPVGEQYF.

This clone has a single count. The chain is built from TRBV7-6 and TRBJ2-1; 12 positions match TRBD2. The CDR3 spans 17 residues. V shed 5 bases and J 7 bases; nucleotides not matched to a gene: 12. Germline CDR1 and CDR2: SGHVS and FNYEAQ. The chain's CDR3 is CASSRAGGTSGRNEQFF. The CDR3 bases are TGTGCCAGCAGCCGAGCCGGGGGAACTAGCGGGAGGAATGAGCAGTTCTTC.

The CDR3 is CASSFSGTTDTQYF. The CDR3 DNA reads TGTGCCAGCAGCTTTAGCGGCACCACAGATACGCAGTATTTT. V gene TRBV5-4 combines with J gene TRBJ2-3, with a tentative D call TRBD2 (6 bases). The V and J ends lost 2 bases and 2 bases respectively, with 9 bases between them. The CDR3 loop spans 14 amino acids. Germline V gene lookup returns CDR1 SGHNT and CDR2 YYREEE (reference sequence).

This chain uses TRBV25-1 with TRBJ2-2; D not resolved. Per the germline V gene, CDR1 is MGHDK and CDR2 is SYGVNS. The ends were cut back, 3 bases at V and 3 bases at J, with 8 bases in the middle. The length of the CDR3 is 14 residues. Written as DNA, the CDR3 is TGTGCCAGCAGTGACGTAGAGGACACCGGGGAGCTGTTTTTT. It yields the protein CASSDVEDTGELFF.

This clone was seen only once. V and J are TRBV2 and TRBJ2-3, with 7 nucleotides matching TRBD1. V shed 5 bases, J shed 6 bases, and the junction held 11 bases outside the gene matches. The germline V gene has CDR1 SNHLY and CDR2 FYNNEI. The CDR3 extends over 15 amino acids. The CDR3 is CASSRDREYADTQYF. CDR3 DNA: TGTGCCAGCAGTCGAGACAGGGAATACGCGGATACGCAGTATTTT.

This clone was observed a single time. The chain links TRBV5-1 to TRBJ1-2; D is unresolved. V was trimmed by 0 bases and J by 3 bases, leaving 9 bases between them. The V gene's germline CDR1 is SGHRS and CDR2 YFSETQ. This CDR3 is 14 amino acids long. CDR3 bases: TGCGCCAGCAGCTTGGGCAGGTCTGACTATGGCTACACCTTC. It yields the protein CASSLGRSDYGYTF.

This chain uses TRBV6-1 with TRBJ1-1; D might be TRBD1 (5 bases). V was pared by 2 bases and J by 7 bases, with 11 bases between. Germline values: CDR1 MNHNS, CDR2 SASEGT. CDR3 length: 13 residues. CDR3 amino acids: CASSERQTFEAFF. The DNA of the CDR3 is TGTGCCAGCAGTGAAAGACAGACCTTTGAAGCTTTCTTT.

The table lists this clone with a count of one. This chain links TRBV27 with TRBJ1-2; D may be TRBD1 (5 bases). Germline CDR1 reads MNHEY; CDR2 reads SMNVEV (reference sequence). Deletions cut 6 bases from V and 7 bases from J, with 12 bases between. The CDR3 spans 12 residues. For the CDR3, the DNA is TGTGCCAGCAGGGGGCTGTCTGGTGGCTACACCTTC. Translated: CASRGLSGGYTF.

The chain joins TRBV3-1 (or the pseudogene TRBV3-2) to TRBJ1-3; possibly TRBD1 for D (6 bases). This CDR3 has 15 residues. V was clipped by 2 bases and J by 0 bases, with 8 bases between them. Per germline, CDR1 LGHDT and CDR2 YNNKEL (reference sequence). The CDR3 DNA follows: TGTGCCAGCAGCCAAACAGGGACCTCTGGAAACACCATATATTTT. Residues: CASSQTGTSGNTIYF.

The CDR3 loop reads CACRLAAPYEQYF. In DNA, the CDR3 is TGTGCCTGCCGACTAGCGGCTCCCTACGAGCAGTACTTC. The chain couples TRBV30 to TRBJ2-7, with 9 nucleotides matching TRBD2. The germline V gene encodes CDR1 GTSNPN and CDR2 SVGIG (reference sequence). This CDR3 spans 13 amino acids. After removal of 6 bases from V and 2 bases from J, the junction contained 5 bases not matched to a gene.

The chain carries TRBV30 and TRBJ1-4; D call uncertain. The CDR3 spans 14 residues. Trimming took off 6 bases at V and 0 bases at J, with 11 bases between the two ends. Germline V CDR1 and CDR2: GTSNPN, SVGIG (reference sequence). The CDR3 DNA is TGTGCCTGCCTGTACAGCCCAACTAATGAAAAACTGTTTTTT. Translated, it gives CACLYSPTNEKLFF. The whole variable domain, remainder taken from reference TRBV30 and TRBJ1-4, is SQTIHQWPATLVQPVGSPLSLECTVEGTSNPNLYWYRQAAGRGLQLLFYSVGIGQISSEVPQNLSASRPQDRQFILSSKKLLLSDSGFYLCACLYSPTNEKLFFGSGTQLSVL.

The sample holds one count of this clone. The J gene is TRBJ2-7, the V gene TRBV11-2; TRBD2 agrees at 7 bases. CDR1 is SGHAT and CDR2 is FQNNGV in the germline V gene. V gave up 4 bases and J gave up 4 bases; unmatched junction bases: 7. The CDR3 covers 14 residues. CDR3 nucleotide sequence: TGTGCCAGCAGCTCCCGGGACTACGAATACGAGCAGTACTTC. Translated, it gives CASSSRDYEYEQYF.

The chain is built from TRBV5-1 and TRBJ1-4, with TRBD1 matching 9 bases. CDR1 is SGHRS, CDR2 YFSETQ, per germline. The CDR3 covers 19 residues. V dropped 0 bases and J dropped 8; count of bases not matched to a gene: 17. The CDR3 sequence is CASSLGLMSTGQGKEKLFF. CDR3 nucleotide sequence: TGCGCCAGCAGCTTGGGATTAATGTCGACGGGACAGGGAAAAGAAAAACTGTTTTTT.

The chain carries TRBV19 and TRBJ1-3, with D uncertain. CDR1 and CDR2 (germline): LNHDA, SQIVND (reference sequence). Trimming cost V 6 bases and J 3 bases, with 12 bases left between them. CDR3 length equals 14 residues. For the CDR3, the DNA is TGTGCCAGTAGCAGCGGAGGCAGTGGAAACACCATATATTTT. Its translation is CASSSGGSGNTIYF.

The rearrangement uses TRBV30 and TRBJ2-2; D perhaps matches TRBD2 (6 bases). In germline, CDR1 is GTSNPN, CDR2 SVGIG (reference sequence). The CDR3 length is 16 residues. Trimming took off 0 bases at V and 4 bases at J, with 15 bases between the two ends. This CDR3 is CAWSVLDGSATGELFF. For the CDR3, the DNA is TGTGCCTGGAGTGTACTGGACGGGAGCGCCACCGGGGAGCTGTTTTTT. The full variable domain, completed using reference TRBV30 and TRBJ2-2, is SQTIHQWPATLVQPVGSPLSLECTVEGTSNPNLYWYRQAAGRGLQLLFYSVGIGQISSEVPQNLSASRPQDRQFILSSKKLLLSDSGFYLCAWSVLDGSATGELFFGEGSRLTVL.